This entry concerns a single TCR beta chain. PCR was performed a second time for 7 to 11 cycles using a sample-barcoded 5' primer and a J-beta primer mix. TCRdb itself ran the 5' RACE reads through MiXCR, one entry per CDR3 protein. The sample shows about 570,000 distinct CDR3 sequences, approximately 26% of them seen only once. The data originate from a study of blood T cells in healthy people across ages. The germline gives CDR1 SGHKS, CDR2 YYEKEE (reference sequence). CDR3 length: 15 amino acids. V was pared by 3 bases and J by 8 bases, with 20 bases between. These data were also filed under a second study, of T cells of mothers and their children.

The J gene is TRBJ1-2, the V gene TRBV5-5, with D possibly being TRBD1 (6 bases). Sequenced input: blood. The source of this sequence is a boy aged 2 to 9 in good health. The CDR3 spells CASSSPGQTSPGYTF. The DNA for the CDR3 is TGTGCCAGCAGCTCGCCAGGACAGACATCCCCGGGCTACACCTTC.